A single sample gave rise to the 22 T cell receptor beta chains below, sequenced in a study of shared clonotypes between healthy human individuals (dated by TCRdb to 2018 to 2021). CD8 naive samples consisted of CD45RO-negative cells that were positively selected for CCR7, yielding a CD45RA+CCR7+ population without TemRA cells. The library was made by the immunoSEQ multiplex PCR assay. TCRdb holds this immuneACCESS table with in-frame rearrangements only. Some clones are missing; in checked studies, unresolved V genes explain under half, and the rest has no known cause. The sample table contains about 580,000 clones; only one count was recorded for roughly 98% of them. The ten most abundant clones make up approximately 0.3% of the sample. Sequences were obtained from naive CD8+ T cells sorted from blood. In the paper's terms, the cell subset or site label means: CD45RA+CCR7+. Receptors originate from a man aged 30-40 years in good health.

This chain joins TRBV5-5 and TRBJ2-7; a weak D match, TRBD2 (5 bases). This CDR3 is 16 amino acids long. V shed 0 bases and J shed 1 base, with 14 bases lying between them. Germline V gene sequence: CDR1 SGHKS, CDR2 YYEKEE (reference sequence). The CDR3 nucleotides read TGTGCCAGCAGCTTGGAGGATTGGGGAGTGTCCTACGAGCAGTACTTC. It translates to CASSLEDWGVSYEQYF.

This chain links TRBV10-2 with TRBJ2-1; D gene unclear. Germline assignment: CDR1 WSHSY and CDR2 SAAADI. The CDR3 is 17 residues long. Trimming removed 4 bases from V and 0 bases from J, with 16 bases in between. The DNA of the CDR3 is TGCGCCAGCAGTGGAAATGGTTTAAGGAGCTCCTACAATGAGCAGTTCTTC. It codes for CASSGNGLRSSYNEQFF.

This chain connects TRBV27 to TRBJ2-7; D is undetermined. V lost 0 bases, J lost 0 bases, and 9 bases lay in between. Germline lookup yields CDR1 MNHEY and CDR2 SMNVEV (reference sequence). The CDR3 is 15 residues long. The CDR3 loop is CASSLSGGSSYEQYF. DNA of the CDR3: TGTGCCAGCAGTTTATCTGGCGGTAGCTCCTACGAGCAGTACTTC.

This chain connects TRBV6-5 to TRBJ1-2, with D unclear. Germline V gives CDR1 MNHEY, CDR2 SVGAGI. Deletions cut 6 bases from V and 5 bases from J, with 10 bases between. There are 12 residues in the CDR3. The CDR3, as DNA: TGTGCCAGCAGCCCCGGTCCTTATGGCTACACCTTC. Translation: CASSPGPYGYTF.

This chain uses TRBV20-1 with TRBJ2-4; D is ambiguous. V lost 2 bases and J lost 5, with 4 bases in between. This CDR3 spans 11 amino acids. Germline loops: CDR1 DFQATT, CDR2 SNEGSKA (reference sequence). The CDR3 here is CSARLQNIQYF. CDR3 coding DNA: TGCAGTGCTAGACTCCAAAACATTCAGTACTTC.

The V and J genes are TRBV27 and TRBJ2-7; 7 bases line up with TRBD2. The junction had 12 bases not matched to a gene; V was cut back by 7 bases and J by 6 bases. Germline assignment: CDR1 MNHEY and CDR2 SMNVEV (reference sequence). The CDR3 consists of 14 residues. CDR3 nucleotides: TGTGCCAGCATGGATGGCGGGAGCCTACGCGAGCAGTACTTC. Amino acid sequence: CASMDGGSLREQYF.

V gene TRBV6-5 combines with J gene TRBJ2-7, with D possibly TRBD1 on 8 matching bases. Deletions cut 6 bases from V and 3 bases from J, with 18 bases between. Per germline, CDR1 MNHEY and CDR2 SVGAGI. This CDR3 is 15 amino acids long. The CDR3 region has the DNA TGTGCCAGCAGCCCACAGGGGGGAGGGTTCTACGAGCAGTACTTC. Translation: CASSPQGGGFYEQYF.

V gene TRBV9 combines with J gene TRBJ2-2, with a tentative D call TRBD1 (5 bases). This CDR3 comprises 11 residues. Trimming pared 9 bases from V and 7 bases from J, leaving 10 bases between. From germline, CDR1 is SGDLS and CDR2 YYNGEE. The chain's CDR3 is CATDRGGELFF. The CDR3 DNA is TGTGCCACCGATAGGGGCGGGGAGCTGTTTTTT.

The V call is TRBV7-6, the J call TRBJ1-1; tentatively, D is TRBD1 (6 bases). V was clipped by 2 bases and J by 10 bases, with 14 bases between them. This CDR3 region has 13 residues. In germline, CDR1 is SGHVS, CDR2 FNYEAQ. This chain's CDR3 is CASSLIGGELAFF. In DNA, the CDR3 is TGTGCCAGCAGCTTAATTGGGGGCGAACTAGCTTTCTTT.

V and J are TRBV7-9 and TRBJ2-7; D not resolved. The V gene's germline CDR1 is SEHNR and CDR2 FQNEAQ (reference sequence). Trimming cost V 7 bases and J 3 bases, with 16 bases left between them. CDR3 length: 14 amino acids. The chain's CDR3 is CASTDEDGRYEQYF. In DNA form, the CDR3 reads TGTGCCAGCACCGATGAGGACGGCCGCTACGAGCAGTACTTC.

CDR3 bases: TGTGCCAGCAGCGTTAGGGACTCCGGGGATACGCAGTATTTT. Protein sequence: CASSVRDSGDTQYF. The chain has TRBV9 and TRBJ2-3; possibly TRBD2 for D (6 bases). CDR1 is SGDLS and CDR2 is YYNGEE in the germline V gene. The CDR3 loop spans 14 amino acids. Trimming removed 2 bases at V and 6 bases at J, with 13 bases between.

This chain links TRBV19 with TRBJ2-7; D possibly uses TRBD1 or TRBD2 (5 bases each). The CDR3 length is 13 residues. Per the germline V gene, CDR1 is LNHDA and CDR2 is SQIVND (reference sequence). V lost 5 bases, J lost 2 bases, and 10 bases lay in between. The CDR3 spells CASSRDRTYEQYF. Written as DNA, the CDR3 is TGTGCCAGTAGTCGGGACCGTACCTACGAGCAGTACTTC.

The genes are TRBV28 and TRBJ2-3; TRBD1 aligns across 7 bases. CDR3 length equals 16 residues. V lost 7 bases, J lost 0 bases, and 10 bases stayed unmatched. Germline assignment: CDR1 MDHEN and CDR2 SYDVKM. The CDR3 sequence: CASTRQGQRSTDTQYF. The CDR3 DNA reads TGTGCCAGCACTAGACAGGGACAGCGCAGCACAGATACGCAGTATTTT.

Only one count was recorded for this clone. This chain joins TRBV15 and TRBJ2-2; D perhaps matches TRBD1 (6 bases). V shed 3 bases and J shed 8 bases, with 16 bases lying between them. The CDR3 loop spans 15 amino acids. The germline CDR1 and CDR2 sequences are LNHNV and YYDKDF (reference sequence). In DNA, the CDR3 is TGTGCCACCAGCAGGCCTTCGGACAGAAAAGGGGAGCTGTTTTTT. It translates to CATSRPSDRKGELFF.

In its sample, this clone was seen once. In nucleotides, the CDR3 is TGTGCCAGCAGCGAGTACAGGGGATACAATGAGCAGTTCTTC. This translates into CASSEYRGYNEQFF. V gene TRBV7-6 combines with J gene TRBJ2-1; the match to TRBD1 covers 7 bases. V gave up 5 bases and J gave up 4 bases; unmatched junction bases: 5. CDR3 length: 14 amino acids. CDR1 SGHVS and CDR2 FNYEAQ come from the germline V gene.

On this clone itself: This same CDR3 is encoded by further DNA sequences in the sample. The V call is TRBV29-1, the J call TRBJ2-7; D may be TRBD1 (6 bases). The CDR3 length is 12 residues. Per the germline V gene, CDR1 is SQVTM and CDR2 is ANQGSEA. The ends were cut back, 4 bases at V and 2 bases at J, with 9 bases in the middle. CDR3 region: CSVVGGAYEQYF. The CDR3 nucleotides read TGCAGCGTTGTAGGGGGAGCCTACGAGCAGTACTTC.

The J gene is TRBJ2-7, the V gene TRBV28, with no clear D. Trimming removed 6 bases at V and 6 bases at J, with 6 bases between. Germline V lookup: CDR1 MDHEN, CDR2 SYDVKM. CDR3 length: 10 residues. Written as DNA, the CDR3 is TGTGCCAGCAGCTCCGGCGAGCAGTACTTC. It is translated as CASSSGEQYF.

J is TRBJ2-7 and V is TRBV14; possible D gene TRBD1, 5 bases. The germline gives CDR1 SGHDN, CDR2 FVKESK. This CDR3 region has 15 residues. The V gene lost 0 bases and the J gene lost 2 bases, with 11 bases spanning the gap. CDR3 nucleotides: TGTGCCAGCAGCCAAGAAGACAGACTGGCCTACGAGCAGTACTTC. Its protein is CASSQEDRLAYEQYF.

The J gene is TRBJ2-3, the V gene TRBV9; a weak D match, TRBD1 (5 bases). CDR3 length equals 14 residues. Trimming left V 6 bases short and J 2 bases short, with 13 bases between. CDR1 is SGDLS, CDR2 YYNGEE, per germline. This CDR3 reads CASNVDRTTDTQYF. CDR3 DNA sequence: TGTGCCAGCAACGTCGACAGAACCACAGATACGCAGTATTTT.

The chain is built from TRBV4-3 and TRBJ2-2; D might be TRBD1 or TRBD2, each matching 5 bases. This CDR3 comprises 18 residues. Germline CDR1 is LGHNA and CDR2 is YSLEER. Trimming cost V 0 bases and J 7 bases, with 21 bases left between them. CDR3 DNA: TGCGCCAGCAGCCAAGATCTTTCGAGGGGATACACGGGCGGGGAGCTGTTTTTT. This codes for CASSQDLSRGYTGGELFF.

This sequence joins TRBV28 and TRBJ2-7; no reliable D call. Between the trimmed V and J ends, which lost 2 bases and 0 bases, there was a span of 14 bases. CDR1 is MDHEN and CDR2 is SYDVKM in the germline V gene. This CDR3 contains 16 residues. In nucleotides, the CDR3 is TGTGCCAGCAGTTTACTCCTGGATCAAAGCTCCTACGAGCAGTACTTC. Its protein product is CASSLLLDQSSYEQYF.

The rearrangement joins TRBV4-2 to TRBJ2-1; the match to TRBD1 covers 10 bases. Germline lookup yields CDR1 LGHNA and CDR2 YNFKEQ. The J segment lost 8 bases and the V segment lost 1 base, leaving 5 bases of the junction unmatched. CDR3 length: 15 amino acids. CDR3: CASSQATGGLDEQFF. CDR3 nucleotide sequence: TGTGCCAGCAGCCAAGCGACAGGGGGCTTAGATGAGCAGTTCTTC.